This entry lists 24 T cell receptor beta chains sequenced from one sample in a study of shared clonotypes between healthy human individuals. Some clones are missing from TCRdb's copy, which holds only in-frame ones; the method was immunoSEQ multiplex PCR. This repertoire shows about 1 million clones, under 80% found once; its top ten account for approximately 1.5%. Input material: memory CD4+ T cells sorted from blood. As for subset: CD45RA-negative fraction. These receptors were obtained from a man aged 18 to 35 in good health.

This chain connects TRBV11-1 to TRBJ2-1, with D unresolved. The CDR3 sequence is 16 residues long. Trimming left V 1 base short and J 2 bases short, with 12 bases between. Germline CDR1 and CDR2: SGHAT and FQDESV (reference sequence). CDR3 nucleotide sequence: TGTGCCAGCAGCTTAGGACTTCTACTCACCTACAATGAGCAGTTCTTC. Translating gives CASSLGLLLTYNEQFF.

The CDR3 DNA reads as TGTGCCATCAGTGGAGGTAGCGGGGGTTTAATCTACGAGCAGTACTTC. Its protein product is CAISGGSGGLIYEQYF. The chain recombines TRBV10-3 with TRBJ2-7; 9 nucleotides match TRBD2. The length of the CDR3 is 16 residues. With 4 bases clipped from V and 3 bases from J, the junction kept 10 bases outside the gene matches. Germline V gene sequence: CDR1 ENHRY, CDR2 SYGVKD.

This chain uses TRBV5-6 with TRBJ1-6; D call uncertain. Germline CDR1 and CDR2: SGHDT and YYEEEE. The V end lost 3 bases, the J end lost 10 bases, and 11 bases lay between the germline ends. This CDR3 contains 13 residues. CDR3 loop: CASSWLVDSPLHF. The CDR3 region has the DNA TGTGCCAGCAGCTGGCTTGTGGACTCACCCCTCCACTTT.

The chain carries TRBV30 and TRBJ2-5, with 11 positions matching TRBD2. The CDR3 spans 15 residues. Germline V CDR1 and CDR2: GTSNPN, SVGIG (reference sequence). Unmatched junction bases numbered 7, after V lost 3 bases and J lost 4 bases. CDR3 coding DNA: TGTGCCTGGAGGTTAGCGGGAGGGCCGGGAGAGACCCAGTACTTC. Amino acid sequence: CAWRLAGGPGETQYF. Full variable domain (missing parts from reference TRBV30 and TRBJ2-5): SQTIHQWPATLVQPVGSPLSLECTVEGTSNPNLYWYRQAAGRGLQLLFYSVGIGQISSEVPQNLSASRPQDRQFILSSKKLLLSDSGFYLCAWRLAGGPGETQYFGPGTRLLVL.

This clone was seen more than once but under ten times. This chain joins TRBV4-1 and TRBJ2-3; D may match TRBD1 or TRBD2 (5 bases each). The germline V gene encodes CDR1 MGHRA and CDR2 YSYEKL. The CDR3 covers 15 residues. V was shortened by 4 bases and J by 7 bases, with 18 bases between the two germline ends. The DNA of the CDR3 is TGCGCCAGCAGCCTTCTAGGGGACCACCCTAATACGCAGTATTTT. As protein: CASSLLGDHPNTQYF.

This chain joins TRBV9 and TRBJ2-5, with D unresolved. Trimming took off 3 bases at V and 4 bases at J, with 16 bases between the two ends. Germline-derived CDR1 and CDR2 are SGDLS and YYNGEE. CDR3 size: 15 residues. CDR3 residues: CASSDGPTPPETQYF. For the CDR3, the DNA is TGTGCCAGCAGCGATGGGCCTACCCCACCAGAGACCCAGTACTTC.

V and J are TRBV30 and TRBJ1-6; D perhaps matches TRBD1 (5 bases). The germline V gene has CDR1 GTSNPN and CDR2 SVGIG (reference sequence). This CDR3 contains 14 residues. Trimming pared 3 bases from V and 6 bases from J, leaving 12 bases between. The CDR3 nucleotides are TGTGCCTGGAGAGCAGGGTTGTCTAATTCACCCCTCCACTTT. This codes for CAWRAGLSNSPLHF.

This clone was seen repeatedly, ten times or more. V is TRBV29-1 and J is TRBJ2-7; D not certain. Looked up from germline, CDR1 is SQVTM and CDR2 is ANQGSEA. The CDR3 has 14 amino acids. Trimming took off 3 bases at V and 5 bases at J, with 17 bases between the two ends. CDR3 residues: CSVEFLGIRHEQYF. Written as DNA, the CDR3 is TGCAGCGTTGAGTTTTTGGGGATTCGCCACGAGCAGTACTTC.

This chain connects TRBV5-1 to TRBJ2-3; 9 bases align to TRBD2. In germline, CDR1 is SGHRS, CDR2 YFSETQ. The ends lost 2 bases at V and 2 bases at J; junction bases unmatched: 9. The CDR3 runs to 17 residues. CDR3 sequence reads: CASSLASGATHTDTQYF. The CDR3, as DNA: TGCGCCAGCAGCTTAGCTAGCGGGGCTACCCACACAGATACGCAGTATTTT.

This clone appeared a few times. The chain recombines TRBV11-2 with TRBJ2-7, with 7 bases lining up with TRBD1. From germline, CDR1 is SGHAT and CDR2 FQNNGV. V shed 3 bases and J 1 base; nucleotides not matched to a gene: 6. The CDR3 consists of 15 residues. The CDR3: CASSFDRVESYEQYF. The CDR3 DNA sequence: TGTGCCAGCAGCTTCGACAGGGTAGAATCCTACGAGCAGTACTTC.

The gene calls are TRBV7-3 and TRBJ1-1, with no clear D. CDR1 is SGHTA and CDR2 is FQGTGA in the germline V gene. Between the trimmed V and J ends, which lost 1 base and 7 bases, there was a span of 13 bases. The CDR3 spans 14 residues. The CDR3 reads CASSLNRGVSEAFF. As DNA, the CDR3 is TGTGCCAGCAGCTTAAACCGCGGAGTCAGTGAAGCTTTCTTT. Filled out from reference TRBV7-3 and TRBJ1-1, the complete variable domain reads GAGVSQTPSNKVTEKGKYVELRCDPISGHTALYWYRQSLGQGPEFLIYFQGTGAADDSGLPNDRFFAVRPEGSVSTLKIQRTERGDSAVYLCASSLNRGVSEAFFGQGTRLTVV.

The chain joins TRBV29-1 to TRBJ2-4; tentatively, D is TRBD1 or TRBD2 (5 bases each). CDR3 size: 13 residues. The V gene lost 7 bases and the J gene lost 3 bases, with 13 bases spanning the gap. Germline V gene data show CDR1 as SQVTM and CDR2 as ANQGSEA. The CDR3 nucleotides read TGCAGCGCCCGGGACGTTGGCAAAAACATTCAGTACTTC. Protein sequence: CSARDVGKNIQYF.

This clone appeared a few times. A much more abundant neighbour one base away suggests this may be a read error. The V and J genes are TRBV10-3 and TRBJ2-3; 11 bases are a match to TRBD2. The length of the CDR3 is 15 residues. CDR1 and CDR2 from the germline V gene are ENHRY and SYGVKD. The trim removed 4 bases at V and 0 bases at J, leaving 0 bases unmatched. The DNA of the CDR3 is TGTGCCATCAGTGGGACTAGCGGGAGCACAGATACGCAGTATTTT. This encodes CAISGTSGSTDTQYF.

This clone has only a few counts. This rearrangement joins TRBV11-2 to TRBJ1-1; D is unresolved. This CDR3 comprises 15 residues. Trimming cost V 1 base and J 4 bases, with 13 bases left between them. Looked up from germline, CDR1 is SGHAT and CDR2 is FQNNGV. CDR3 residues: CASSLGPPPATEAFF. CDR3 DNA sequence: TGTGCCAGCAGCTTAGGTCCCCCTCCCGCCACTGAAGCTTTCTTT.

This clone was seen a handful of times. The rearrangement joins TRBV11-3 to TRBJ2-7; possible D gene TRBD2, 5 bases. Trimming removed 8 bases from V and 3 bases from J, with 26 bases in between. This CDR3 spans 17 amino acids. Germline V lookup: CDR1 SGHNT, CDR2 YENEEA. The CDR3 DNA reads as TGTGCCAGCGGACCCCTGGGTCCTCCCGGCCGGGACTACGAGCAGTACTTC. It codes for CASGPLGPPGRDYEQYF.

V gene TRBV19 combines with J gene TRBJ2-2; a possible D gene is TRBD1 (6 bases). The CDR3 extends over 14 amino acids. Germline V lookup: CDR1 LNHDA, CDR2 SQIVND (reference sequence). The V gene lost 10 bases and the J gene lost 1 base, with 13 bases spanning the gap. The CDR3 sequence: CATSRGWNTGELFF. CDR3 nucleotides: TGTGCCACTAGCAGGGGTTGGAACACCGGGGAGCTGTTTTTT.

The chain is built from TRBV7-9 and TRBJ2-3, with TRBD2 matching 11 bases. The CDR3 consists of 15 residues. Trimming removed 5 bases from V and 8 bases from J; junction bases left unmatched: 9. Germline V gene data show CDR1 as SEHNR and CDR2 as FQNEAQ (reference sequence). The CDR3 DNA follows: TGTGCCAGCAGCCCGCGTAGGGGACTAGCGGCTACGCAGTATTTT. This encodes CASSPRRGLAATQYF.

This clone was observed once. This chain uses TRBV7-9 with TRBJ1-2; TRBD1 aligns across 7 bases. Trimming took 5 bases from V and 2 from J; bases not matched to a gene: 2. The CDR3 is made up of 13 amino acids. The germline V gene has CDR1 SEHNR and CDR2 FQNEAQ (reference sequence). The CDR3 loop is CASSVGQNYGYTF. As DNA, the CDR3 is TGTGCCAGCAGCGTGGGACAGAACTATGGCTACACCTTC. The full variable domain, rest sourced from reference TRBV7-9 and TRBJ1-2, is DTGVSQNPRHKITKRGQNVTFRCDPISEHNRLYWYRQTLGQGPEFLTYFQNEAQLEKSRLLSDRFSAERPKGSFSTLEIQRTEQGDSAMYLCASSVGQNYGYTFGSGTRLTVV.

To note about this clone: A junction boundary mismatches the germline segment, possibly from a read error. The CDR3 region is CASNEQGSTYEQYF. CDR3 nucleotide sequence: TGTGCCAGCAATGAACAGGGGTCAACCTACGAGCAGTACTTC. The J gene is TRBJ2-7, the V gene TRBV2, with 7 bases fitting TRBD1. The CDR3 totals 14 residues. Germline CDR1 SNHLY, CDR2 FYNNEI.

This sequence joins TRBV5-6 and TRBJ1-6, with unresolved D. Germline assignment: CDR1 SGHDT and CDR2 YYEEEE. Trimming stripped 6 bases from V and 7 bases from J, with 23 bases between. This CDR3 has 17 amino acids. CDR3 in DNA: TGTGCCAGCACCCTCAATCCGGATTTTTCGTCAAATTCACCCCTCCACTTT. It yields the protein CASTLNPDFSSNSPLHF. Together with reference TRBV5-6 and TRBJ1-6, the CDR3 gives the full variable domain: DAGVTQSPTHLIKTRGQQVTLRCSPKSGHDTVSWYQQALGQGPQFIFQYYEEEERQRGNFPDRFSGHQFPNYSSELNVNALLLGDSALYLCASTLNPDFSSNSPLHFGNGTRLTVT.

V and J are TRBV6-6 and TRBJ2-1, with D perhaps TRBD1 (6 bases). Germline V CDR1 and CDR2: MNHNY, SVGAGI (reference sequence). This CDR3 spans 14 amino acids. Trimming removed 6 bases from V and 9 bases from J, with 18 bases in between. CDR3 nucleotide sequence: TGTGCCAGCAGCCCTCGACAGGATATCAGTGAGCAGTTCTTC. Amino acids: CASSPRQDISEQFF.

About this clone itself: Other nucleotide sequences in the sample specify the same CDR3. The rearrangement uses TRBV10-1 and TRBJ2-2; D is undetermined. There are 12 residues in the CDR3. The germline V and J ends were trimmed by 3 bases and 5 bases, with 4 bases remaining between them. CDR1 WNHNN and CDR2 SYGVQD come from the germline V gene (reference sequence). This CDR3 reads CASSDNTGELFF. CDR3 DNA: TGCGCCAGCAGTGACAATACCGGGGAGCTGTTTTTT.

This clone was counted many times. V usage is TRBV19 and J usage is TRBJ1-2; D is ambiguous. The CDR3 is 13 amino acids. V lost 7 bases and J 7 bases, leaving 16 bases between the germline ends. Germline V gives CDR1 LNHDA, CDR2 SQIVND (reference sequence). CDR3 nucleotide sequence: TGTGCCAGTAATACGCAGGTCGGCGGTGGCTACACCTTC. Amino acid sequence: CASNTQVGGGYTF.

The rearrangement links TRBV6-1 to TRBJ1-1; D gene unclear. Between the trimmed V and J ends, which lost 3 bases and 0 bases, there was a span of 8 bases. Germline V gene data show CDR1 as MNHNS and CDR2 as SASEGT. The CDR3 is made up of 14 amino acids. CDR3 DNA sequence: TGTGCCAGCAGTGAGGTGATATTGAACACTGAAGCTTTCTTT. Translated: CASSEVILNTEAFF.